The 30 T cell receptor beta chains reported below all come from one sample, sequenced in a study of PD-L1 blockade in urothelial cancer. Clones were read by immunoSEQ multiplex PCR, and TCRdb kept only the in-frame ones, dropping some. Of under 120,000 clones listed, 70% to 90% are singletons. The specimen comprised PBMCs, sampled around atezolizumab (anti-PD-L1) treatment. The receptors derive from a man in his fifties or sixties with urothelial cancer.

The rearrangement joins TRBV4-2 to TRBJ2-1; TRBD2 matches 15 bases. Losses at the gene ends were 6 bases for V and 8 bases for J; bases not matched to a gene: 14. The germline V gene has CDR1 LGHNA and CDR2 YNFKEQ. This CDR3 spans 18 amino acids. The CDR3 loop reads CASSRQVRTSGRADEQFF. The CDR3 bases are TGTGCCAGCAGTCGACAAGTTCGGACTAGCGGGAGGGCGGATGAGCAGTTCTTC.

The chain carries TRBV11-2 and TRBJ1-1; D ambiguous. The germline CDR1 and CDR2 sequences are SGHAT and FQNNGV. This CDR3 is 15 amino acids long. V shed 0 bases and J shed 3 bases, with 11 bases lying between them. The CDR3 here is CASSLEWAGDTEAFF. CDR3 bases: TGTGCCAGCAGCTTAGAGTGGGCAGGTGACACTGAAGCTTTCTTT.

The gene calls are TRBV7-3 and TRBJ1-6; the D gene is possibly TRBD1 (6 bases). CDR3 size: 16 residues. The V gene lost 5 bases and the J gene lost 6 bases, with 17 bases spanning the gap. Looked up from germline, CDR1 is SGHTA and CDR2 is FQGTGA. The CDR3 DNA reads as TGTGCCAGCAGCGAATCGCCCTCAGGGGCTAATTCACCCCTCCACTTT. It is translated as CASSESPSGANSPLHF.

CDR3 residues: CASSLEMRTYEQYF. CDR3 nucleotides: TGCGCCAGCAGCTTGGAGATGCGTACCTACGAGCAGTACTTC. J is TRBJ2-7 and V is TRBV5-1; D unclear. The CDR3 loop spans 14 amino acids. The germline CDR1 and CDR2 sequences are SGHRS and YFSETQ. V was cut by 0 bases and J by 2 bases, with 9 bases left in between.

The chain carries TRBV30 and TRBJ2-4; 7 bases align to TRBD1. The V gene's germline CDR1 is GTSNPN and CDR2 SVGIG (reference sequence). Trimming cost V 5 bases and J 7 bases; bases outside gene matches: 5. CDR3 length: 12 amino acids. CDR3 sequence: CAWGTVENIQYF. Written as DNA, the CDR3 is TGTGCCTGGGGGACAGTTGAGAACATTCAGTACTTC.

The J gene is TRBJ1-2, the V gene TRBV28, with D perhaps matching TRBD1 (6 bases). Trimming took off 6 bases at V and 1 base at J, with 9 bases between the two ends. Germline V gene lookup returns CDR1 MDHEN and CDR2 SYDVKM. The CDR3 runs to 13 residues. The CDR3 protein is CASRGTLNYGYTF. The CDR3 bases are TGTGCCAGCAGGGGGACACTTAACTATGGCTACACCTTC.

The V and J genes are TRBV5-6 and TRBJ1-2; weak D call: TRBD1 (5 bases). V was trimmed by 4 bases and J by 3 bases, leaving 16 bases between them. In germline, CDR1 is SGHDT, CDR2 YYEEEE. The CDR3 spans 15 residues. The CDR3 DNA follows: TGTGCCAGCAGCCCGCAGAGGCCCAGGGACTATGGCTACACCTTC. Residues: CASSPQRPRDYGYTF. Full variable domain (missing parts from reference TRBV5-6 and TRBJ1-2): DAGVTQSPTHLIKTRGQQVTLRCSPKSGHDTVSWYQQALGQGPQFIFQYYEEEERQRGNFPDRFSGHQFPNYSSELNVNALLLGDSALYLCASSPQRPRDYGYTFGSGTRLTVV.

V and J are TRBV5-1 and TRBJ1-6; possibly TRBD1 for D (6 bases). The V end lost 4 bases, the J end lost 9 bases, and 14 bases lay between the germline ends. The CDR3 is 14 amino acids. The V gene's germline CDR1 is SGHRS and CDR2 YFSETQ. The CDR3 spells CASSVVGTSSPLHF. CDR3 bases: TGCGCCAGCAGCGTAGTCGGGACAAGTTCACCCCTCCACTTT.

This rearrangement joins TRBV27 to TRBJ1-1; D is unclear. This CDR3 has 15 residues. Per germline, CDR1 MNHEY and CDR2 SMNVEV (reference sequence). V lost 4 bases and J lost 8, with 20 bases in between. Written as DNA, the CDR3 is TGTGCCAGCAGTTCCACGGGATCCCTCTTTGGGGAAGCTTTCTTT. The encoded protein is CASSSTGSLFGEAFF.

This chain connects TRBV4-2 to TRBJ2-2; D possibly corresponds to TRBD2 (6 bases). This CDR3 contains 17 residues. Germline CDR1 is LGHNA and CDR2 is YNFKEQ. Trimming pared 4 bases from V and 5 bases from J, leaving 20 bases between. CDR3 amino acids: CASSPSVSGSKTGELFF. CDR3 in DNA: TGTGCCAGCAGCCCCTCGGTGTCCGGGAGTAAGACCGGGGAGCTGTTTTTT.

This clone was observed a handful of times. J is TRBJ1-2 and V is TRBV5-1; D remains ambiguous. Germline CDR1 reads SGHRS; CDR2 reads YFSETQ. V lost 0 bases to trimming and J lost 0 bases, with 9 bases between them. The CDR3 has 15 amino acids. CDR3 loop: CASSLGGGANYGYTF. The CDR3 DNA is TGCGCCAGCAGCTTGGGCGGAGGAGCTAACTATGGCTACACCTTC.

V gene TRBV5-4 combines with J gene TRBJ2-5, with 11 bases fitting TRBD1. This CDR3 spans 14 amino acids. V shed 3 bases and J 9 bases; nucleotides not matched to a gene: 7. In germline, CDR1 is SGHNT, CDR2 YYREEE (reference sequence). CDR3 protein: CASSSPGTGGAQYF. The CDR3 coding sequence is TGTGCCAGCAGCTCCCCCGGGACAGGGGGGGCCCAGTACTTC.

This sequence joins TRBV7-9 and TRBJ2-1; possibly TRBD2 for D (5 bases). From germline, CDR1 is SEHNR and CDR2 FQNEAQ (reference sequence). The CDR3 spans 17 residues. V gave up 5 bases and J gave up 0 bases, with 17 bases separating them. The CDR3, as DNA: TGTGCCAGCAGCGTCTTGGACTGGCTAAGCTCCTACAATGAGCAGTTCTTC. Protein: CASSVLDWLSSYNEQFF. The variable domain in full, completed from reference TRBV7-9 and TRBJ2-1, reads DTGVSQNPRHKITKRGQNVTFRCDPISEHNRLYWYRQTLGQGPEFLTYFQNEAQLEKSRLLSDRFSAERPKGSFSTLEIQRTEQGDSAMYLCASSVLDWLSSYNEQFFGPGTRLTVL.

The rearrangement joins TRBV6-5 to TRBJ1-3; the D gene is possibly TRBD1 (6 bases). V was trimmed by 5 bases and J by 4 bases, leaving 12 bases between them. This CDR3 has 14 residues. Germline V gives CDR1 MNHEY, CDR2 SVGAGI. The CDR3 DNA reads as TGTGCCAGCAGTCGTACAGGGACCGGAAACACCATATATTTT. It translates to CASSRTGTGNTIYF.

The genes are TRBV27 and TRBJ1-2; 9 nucleotides agree with TRBD1. Germline assignment: CDR1 MNHEY and CDR2 SMNVEV (reference sequence). The CDR3 totals 14 residues. The V segment lost 6 bases and the J segment 8 bases; nucleotides outside the gene matches: 10. The chain's CDR3 is CASSFRTGAGGYTF. The CDR3 region has the DNA TGTGCCAGCAGCTTTCGGACAGGGGCAGGGGGCTACACCTTC.

This clone was seen a handful of times. The same CDR3 is also encoded by other DNA sequences in this sample. The chain carries TRBV19 and TRBJ1-2; 8 bases are a match to TRBD1. Germline V CDR1 and CDR2: LNHDA, SQIVND (reference sequence). Trimming took 5 bases from V and 4 from J; bases not matched to a gene: 3. There are 13 residues in the CDR3. CDR3 bases: TGTGCCAGTAGTGACAGGGGCCGCTATGGCTACACCTTC. Residues: CASSDRGRYGYTF.

V and J are TRBV13 and TRBJ1-4; 7 bases match TRBD1. The CDR3 length is 17 residues. V shed 5 bases, J shed 4 bases, and the junction held 13 bases outside the gene matches. The germline V gene encodes CDR1 PRHDT and CDR2 FYEKMQ (reference sequence). The chain's CDR3 is CASSDREPVPGNEKLFF. The CDR3 nucleotides are TGTGCCAGCAGCGACAGGGAACCCGTCCCCGGTAATGAAAAACTGTTTTTT.

The chain links TRBV5-1 to TRBJ2-3; the D gene is possibly TRBD2 (6 bases). The V and J ends lost 4 bases and 2 bases respectively, with 14 bases between them. CDR1 is SGHRS and CDR2 is YFSETQ in the germline V gene. This CDR3 contains 15 residues. CDR3 protein: CASSMTRQYTDTQYF. In DNA, the CDR3 is TGCGCCAGCAGCATGACTAGACAATACACAGATACGCAGTATTTT.

V usage is TRBV5-8 and J usage is TRBJ1-1; D call uncertain. The V end was cut by 2 bases, the J end by 2 bases, with 7 bases between. There are 13 residues in the CDR3. Looked up from germline, CDR1 is SGHTS and CDR2 is YDEGEE. The CDR3 nucleotides are TGTGCCAGCAGCTTCCAGGTAAACACTGAAGCTTTCTTT. This encodes CASSFQVNTEAFF. Based on the CDR3 plus reference TRBV5-8 and TRBJ1-1, the full variable domain is EAGVTQSPTHLIKTRGQQATLRCSPISGHTSVYWYQQALGLGLQFLLWYDEGEERNRGNFPPRFSGRQFPNYSSELNVNALELEDSALYLCASSFQVNTEAFFGQGTRLTVV.

The chain carries TRBV4-2 and TRBJ2-1, with 12 bases that match TRBD2. This CDR3 is built from 16 residues. V dropped 3 bases and J dropped 4; count of bases not matched to a gene: 4. Germline CDR1 reads LGHNA; CDR2 reads YNFKEQ. The CDR3 protein is CASSHLAGGEYNEQFF. The CDR3, as DNA: TGTGCCAGCAGCCACCTAGCGGGAGGGGAATACAATGAGCAGTTCTTC.

The chain uses TRBV2 and TRBJ2-4, with a possible D match to TRBD2 (5 bases). The CDR3 has 17 amino acids. Looked up from germline, CDR1 is SNHLY and CDR2 is FYNNEI. With 8 bases removed from V and 4 bases from J, the gap between germline ends came to 24 bases. The CDR3 loop is CASGPGGSGTLKNIQYF. The DNA for the CDR3 is TGTGCCAGCGGTCCGGGTGGGAGCGGTACCCTAAAAAACATTCAGTACTTC. Variable domain in full (rest from reference TRBV2 and TRBJ2-4): EPEVTQTPSHQVTQMGQEVILRCVPISNHLYFYWYRQILGQKVEFLVSFYNNEISEKSEIFDDQFSVERPDGSNFTLKIRSTKLEDSAMYFCASGPGGSGTLKNIQYFGAGTRLSVL.

This clone was seen just once. The chain has TRBV20-1 and TRBJ2-7; a possible D gene is TRBD2 (5 bases). CDR3 length: 11 residues. Germline CDR1 DFQATT, CDR2 SNEGSKA (reference sequence). Trimming cost V 5 bases and J 2 bases, with 7 bases left between them. The CDR3 DNA is TGCAGTGCTGAGGGCGCCTACGAGCAGTACTTC. The encoded protein is CSAEGAYEQYF.

The chain joins TRBV18 to TRBJ1-1; no definite D call. Trimming pared 6 bases from V and 2 bases from J, leaving 7 bases between. The CDR3 runs to 12 residues. Germline V gene lookup returns CDR1 KGHSH and CDR2 LQKENI. The CDR3 protein is CASSLENTEAFF. CDR3 DNA: TGTGCCAGCTCGCTAGAAAACACTGAAGCTTTCTTT.

The chain carries TRBV9 and TRBJ2-5; D may be TRBD1 (6 bases). This CDR3 is 12 amino acids long. CDR1 is SGDLS and CDR2 is YYNGEE in the germline V gene. V was cut by 3 bases and J by 6 bases, with 9 bases left in between. The CDR3 loop is CASSEGGQTQYF. For the CDR3, the DNA is TGTGCCAGCAGCGAAGGGGGACAGACCCAGTACTTC.

The chain has TRBV28 and TRBJ2-7; D gene ambiguous. From germline, CDR1 is MDHEN and CDR2 SYDVKM. The CDR3 is 13 residues long. Trimming removed 1 base from V and 0 bases from J, with 4 bases in between. CDR3 amino acids: CASSLSSSYEQYF. The DNA for the CDR3 is TGTGCCAGCAGTTTATCGAGCTCCTACGAGCAGTACTTC.

This clone has a single count. Other nucleotide sequences from this sample produce the same CDR3. The chain recombines TRBV27 with TRBJ2-5; unclear D gene. CDR1 is MNHEY, CDR2 SMNVEV, per germline (reference sequence). V shed 4 bases and J shed 3 bases, with 6 bases lying between them. CDR3 size: 12 residues. Written as DNA, the CDR3 is TGTGCCAGCAGTTCACGGGAAGAGACCCAGTACTTC. This gives the protein CASSSREETQYF.

The chain couples TRBV2 to TRBJ1-5; the D is unclear. The CDR3 totals 15 residues. Trimming cost V 4 bases and J 2 bases, with 12 bases left between them. Germline CDR1 reads SNHLY; CDR2 reads FYNNEI. CDR3 bases: TGTGCCAGCAGTGGGAGTATCGGGGGCAATCAGCCCCAGCATTTT. This gives the protein CASSGSIGGNQPQHF.

J is TRBJ1-2 and V is TRBV6-5; no clear D. This CDR3 region has 13 residues. V gave up 2 bases and J gave up 4 bases, with 8 bases separating them. Germline loops: CDR1 MNHEY, CDR2 SVGAGI. As DNA, the CDR3 is TGTGCCAGCAGTTACGGGCCCGGCTATGGCTACACCTTC. It is translated as CASSYGPGYGYTF.

The chain has TRBV5-5 and TRBJ2-2; 7 positions agree with TRBD2. Germline trimming cut 3 bases from V and 0 bases from J; bases unmatched to any gene: 8. Germline values: CDR1 SGHKS, CDR2 YYEKEE (reference sequence). The CDR3 is 17 residues long. The CDR3 region is CASSSRQSGANTGELFF. The CDR3 bases are TGTGCCAGCAGCTCGCGACAGAGCGGGGCGAACACCGGGGAGCTGTTTTTT.

The CDR3 region has the DNA TGTGCCAGCAGCAAAAGCGAAATGCGGGAGGCGTTCTCCTACGAGCAGTACTTC. Amino acid sequence: CASSKSEMREAFSYEQYF. The J gene is TRBJ2-7, the V gene TRBV21-1; the table's D call, TRBD2, was not checked against the DNA. TRBV21-1 is a pseudogene locus. CDR3 length: 18 residues.